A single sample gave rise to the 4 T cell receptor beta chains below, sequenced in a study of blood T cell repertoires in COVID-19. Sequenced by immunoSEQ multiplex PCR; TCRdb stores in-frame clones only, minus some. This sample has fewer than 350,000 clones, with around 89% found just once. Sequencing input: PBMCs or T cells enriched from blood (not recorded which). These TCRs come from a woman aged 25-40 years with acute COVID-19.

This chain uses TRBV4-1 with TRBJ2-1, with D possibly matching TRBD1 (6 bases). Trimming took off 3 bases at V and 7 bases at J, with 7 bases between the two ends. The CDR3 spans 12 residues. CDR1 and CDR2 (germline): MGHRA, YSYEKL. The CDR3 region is CASSHQGNEQFF. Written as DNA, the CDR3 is TGCGCCAGCAGCCATCAGGGGAATGAGCAGTTCTTC.

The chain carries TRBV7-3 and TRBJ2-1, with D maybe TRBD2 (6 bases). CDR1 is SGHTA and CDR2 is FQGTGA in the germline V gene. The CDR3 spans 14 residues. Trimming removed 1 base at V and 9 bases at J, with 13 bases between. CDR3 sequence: CASSLIQEGPEQFF. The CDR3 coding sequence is TGTGCCAGCAGCTTAATACAGGAGGGGCCTGAGCAGTTCTTC.

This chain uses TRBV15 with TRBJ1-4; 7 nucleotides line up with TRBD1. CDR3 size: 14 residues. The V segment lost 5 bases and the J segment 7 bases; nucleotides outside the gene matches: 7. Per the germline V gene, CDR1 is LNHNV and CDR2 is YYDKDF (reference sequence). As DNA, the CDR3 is TGTGCCACCAGCTCCCAGGGGGGTGGTGAAAAACTGTTTTTT. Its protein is CATSSQGGGEKLFF.

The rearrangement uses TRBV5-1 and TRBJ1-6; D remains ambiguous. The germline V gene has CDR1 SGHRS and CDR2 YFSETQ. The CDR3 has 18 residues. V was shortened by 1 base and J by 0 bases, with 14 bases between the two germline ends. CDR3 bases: TGCGCCAGCAGCTTGTCTGGGCTCGGGAACTCCTATAATTCACCCCTCCACTTT. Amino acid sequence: CASSLSGLGNSYNSPLHF.